What follows describes a single T cell receptor (beta chain). This sample was included in a study of blood T cell repertoires in COVID-19. As for the study in general: Samples of COVID-19 (acute and convalescent) were obtained from the United States, Italy and Spain.

This CDR3 is 15 amino acids long. Germline values: CDR1 MNHEY, CDR2 SVGAGI. J lost 4 bases, V lost 6 bases, and 8 bases had no gene match. In the source study's methods: Amplification of reference gene primers was used by the study to estimate nucleated cell counts. Libraries were prepared by immunoSEQ multiplex PCR; TCRdb keeps only in-frame clonotypes and omits some of them. D and trimming were read from the DNA, whereas the V and J calls and clone size are those reported in that table. The sample contains roughly 80,000 clones, approximately 80% of which appear only once. Sequenced sample: peripheral blood. The chain links TRBV6-5 to TRBJ2-3; 9 positions match TRBD1. The receptor's source is a man between 60 and 75 years old with active or convalescent COVID-19. CDR3 nucleotide sequence: TGTGCCAGCAGCCATCCGGGACAGGGTTCAGATACGCAGTATTTT. Its translation: CASSHPGQGSDTQYF.